The present TCR beta chain was sequenced within a study of blood T cell repertoires in COVID-19. The germline gives CDR1 GTSNPN, CDR2 SVGIG (reference sequence). The CDR3 loop spans 15 amino acids. The V segment lost 7 bases and the J segment 0 bases; nucleotides outside the gene matches: 8. Original methodology: The assay estimated nucleated cells by amplifying reference gene primers. Assay: immunoSEQ multiplex PCR; the TCRdb copy retains only in-frame clones and omits some. Clonal size and the V and J genes are those of that table, whereas D and trimming came from the DNA. Of 95,000 or so clones in the sample, 80% to 90% were seen once.

The TCR sequence derives from a man of 80 years or more with active or convalescent COVID-19. The chain links TRBV30 to TRBJ2-2; 7 bases fit TRBD2. Sequencing input: peripheral blood. CDR3 in DNA: TGTGCCTACCGATGGGGGGGATCGAACACCGGGGAGCTGTTTTTT. Encoded protein: CAYRWGGSNTGELFF.